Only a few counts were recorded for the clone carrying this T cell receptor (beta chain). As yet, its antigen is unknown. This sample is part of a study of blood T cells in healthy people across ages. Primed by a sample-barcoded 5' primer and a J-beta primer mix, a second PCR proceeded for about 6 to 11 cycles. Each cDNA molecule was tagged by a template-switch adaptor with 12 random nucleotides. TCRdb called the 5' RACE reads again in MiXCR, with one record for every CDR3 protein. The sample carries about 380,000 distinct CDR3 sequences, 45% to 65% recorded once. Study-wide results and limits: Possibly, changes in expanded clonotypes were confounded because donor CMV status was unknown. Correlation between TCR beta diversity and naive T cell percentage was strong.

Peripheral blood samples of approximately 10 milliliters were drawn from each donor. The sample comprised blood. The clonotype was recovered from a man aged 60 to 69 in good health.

In DNA form, the CDR3 reads TGTGCCAGCAGTCTCGACATTAACTATGGCTACACCTTC. It specifies CASSLDINYGYTF. J is TRBJ1-2 and V is TRBV6-5; D unresolved. The CDR3 contains 13 residues. The V and J ends lost 5 bases and 1 base respectively, with 8 bases between them. Germline values: CDR1 MNHEY, CDR2 SVGAGI.